Listed here is a single TCR beta chain. The CDR3 has 12 amino acids. V lost 2 bases and J lost 4, with 8 bases in between. Germline lookup yields CDR1 GTSNPN and CDR2 SVGIG (reference sequence). How the authors handled the data: From reference gene primer amplification, estimates of nucleated cell counts were derived. Sequencing used immunoSEQ multiplex PCR; TCRdb keeps in-frame clones, though not all of them. The V and J calls and clone size were taken over from that table, and D and trimming were inferred from the DNA. The data contain some 180,000 clones, roughly 76% of them singletons. This record comes from a study of blood T cell repertoires in COVID-19. In the study overall: The United States, Italy and Spain were the sources of the acute and convalescent COVID-19 samples.

Patients in Seattle were enrolled during active infection, then followed longitudinally. This rearrangement joins TRBV30 to TRBJ1-2; the D is unclear. The sample taken for sequencing was peripheral blood. This clonotype was sampled from a woman between 35 and 50 years old with COVID-19, enrolled during active disease. In DNA, the CDR3 is TGTGCCTGGAGTAGAAGCGGCTATGGCTACACCTTC. Amino acid sequence: CAWSRSGYGYTF.